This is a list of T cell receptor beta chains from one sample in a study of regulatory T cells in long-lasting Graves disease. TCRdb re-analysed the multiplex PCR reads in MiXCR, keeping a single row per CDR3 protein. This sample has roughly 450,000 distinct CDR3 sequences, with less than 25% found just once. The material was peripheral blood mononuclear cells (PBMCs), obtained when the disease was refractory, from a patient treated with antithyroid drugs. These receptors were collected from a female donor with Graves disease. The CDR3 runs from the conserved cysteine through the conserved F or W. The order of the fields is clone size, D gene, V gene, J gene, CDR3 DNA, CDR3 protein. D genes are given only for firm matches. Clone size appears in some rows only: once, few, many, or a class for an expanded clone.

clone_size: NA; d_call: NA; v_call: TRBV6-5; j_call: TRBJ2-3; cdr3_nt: TGTGCCAGCAGTTACGCCCAACTAGCAGGGCCGGATACGCAGTATTTT; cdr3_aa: CASSYAQLAGPDTQYF
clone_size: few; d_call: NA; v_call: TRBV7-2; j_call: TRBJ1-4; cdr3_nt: TGTGCCAGCAGCGCAACTAATGAAAAACTGTTTTTT; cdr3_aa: CASSATNEKLFF
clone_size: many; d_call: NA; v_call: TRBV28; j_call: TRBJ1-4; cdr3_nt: TGTGCCAGCACCCCAACCGGTCAGGGCGACGTAAAACTGTTTTTT; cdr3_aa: CASTPTGQGDVKLFF
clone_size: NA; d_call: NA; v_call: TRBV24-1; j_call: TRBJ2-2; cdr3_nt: TGTGCCACCAGTGACCCTAAACAGGGTCCGAACACCGGGGAGCTGTTTTTT; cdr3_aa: CATSDPKQGPNTGELFF
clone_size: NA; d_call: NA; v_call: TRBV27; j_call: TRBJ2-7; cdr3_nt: TGTGCCAGTAAAAAGAGAGGGGCGGAGCCTCCCTACGAGCAGTACTTC; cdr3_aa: CASKKRGAEPPYEQYF
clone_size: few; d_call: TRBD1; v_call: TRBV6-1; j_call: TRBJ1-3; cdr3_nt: TGTGCCAGCAGTAAGGGACAGAGAACCTCTGGAAACACCATATATTTT; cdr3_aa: CASSKGQRTSGNTIYF
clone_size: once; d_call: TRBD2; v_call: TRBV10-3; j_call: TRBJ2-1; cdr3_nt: TGTGCCATCAGCGTAGCGGGAACTAACAATGAGCAGTTCTTC; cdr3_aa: CAISVAGTNNEQFF
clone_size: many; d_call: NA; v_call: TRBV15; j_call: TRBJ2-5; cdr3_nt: TGTGCCACTGGACTCACGGAGGAACAAGAGACCCAGTACTTC; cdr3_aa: CATGLTEEQETQYF
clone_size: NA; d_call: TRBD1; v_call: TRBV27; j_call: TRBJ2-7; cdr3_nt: TGTGCCAGCAGTACACTACAGGGGTCCTACGAGCAGTACTTC; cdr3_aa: CASSTLQGSYEQYF
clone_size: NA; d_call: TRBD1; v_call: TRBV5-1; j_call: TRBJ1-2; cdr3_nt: TGCGCCAGCAGCTTGCGGGGACAGGGTGATGGCTACACCTTC; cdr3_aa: CASSLRGQGDGYTF
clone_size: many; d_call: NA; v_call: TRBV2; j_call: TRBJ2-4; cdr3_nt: TGTGTCAGCAGTGAATCAGGGTCAATGAAAGCCAAAAACATTCAGTACTTC; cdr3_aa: CVSSESGSMKAKNIQYF
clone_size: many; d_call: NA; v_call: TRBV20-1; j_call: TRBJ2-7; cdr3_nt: TGCAGTGCTAGAGATGGGCAGGGAACCTACGAGCAGTACTTC; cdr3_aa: CSARDGQGTYEQYF
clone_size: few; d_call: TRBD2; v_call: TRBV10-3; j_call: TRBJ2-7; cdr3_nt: TGTGCCATCAGTGGGACTAGCGGGGGGTACGAGCAGTACTTC; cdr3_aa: CAISGTSGGYEQYF
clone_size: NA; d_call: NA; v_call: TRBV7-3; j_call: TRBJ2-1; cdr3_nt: TGTGCCAGCAGCTCGGGACACGGAGACAATGAGCAGTTCTTC; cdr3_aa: CASSSGHGDNEQFF
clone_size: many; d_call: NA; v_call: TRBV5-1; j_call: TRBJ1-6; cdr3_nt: TGCGCCAGCAGCAAGGCAGGGGAACGTACTTCACCCCTCCACTTT; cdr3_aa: CASSKAGERTSPLHF
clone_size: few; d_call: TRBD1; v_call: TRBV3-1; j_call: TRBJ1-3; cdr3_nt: TGTGCCAGCAGCCGGATGACAGGGACTGGAAACACCATATATTTT; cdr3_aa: CASSRMTGTGNTIYF
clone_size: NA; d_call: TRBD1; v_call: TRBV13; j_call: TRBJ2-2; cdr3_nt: TGTGCCAGCAGCACAGGGGGGACGAACACCGGGGAGCTGTTTTTT; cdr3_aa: CASSTGGTNTGELFF
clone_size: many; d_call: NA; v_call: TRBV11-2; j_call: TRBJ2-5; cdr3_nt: TGTGCCAGCAGCACAGACTGGGCTCGGGAGACCCAGTACTTC; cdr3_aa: CASSTDWARETQYF
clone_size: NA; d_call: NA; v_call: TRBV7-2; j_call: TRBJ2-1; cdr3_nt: TGTGCCAGCAGACCCAAATTGCCGGGGCGGCAGTTCTTC; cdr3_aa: CASRPKLPGRQFF
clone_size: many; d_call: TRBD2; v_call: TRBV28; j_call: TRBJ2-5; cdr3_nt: TGTGCCAGCAGTTTGGGGCGGGAGGGCGGAGAGACCCAGTACTTC; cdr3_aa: CASSLGREGGETQYF
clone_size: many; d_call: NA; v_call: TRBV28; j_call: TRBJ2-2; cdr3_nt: TGTGCCAGCAGCACCCTCACCGGGGAGCTGTTTTTT; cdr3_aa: CASSTLTGELFF
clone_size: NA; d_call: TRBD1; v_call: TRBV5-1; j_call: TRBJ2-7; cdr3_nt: TGCGCCAGCAGCTGGGGGACAGGCTTCGAGCAGTACTTC; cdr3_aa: CASSWGTGFEQYF
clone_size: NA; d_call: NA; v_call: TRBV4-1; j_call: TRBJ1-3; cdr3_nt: TGCGCCAGCAGCCGTTGGGCGGAGGACTCTGGAAACACCATATATTTT; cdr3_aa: CASSRWAEDSGNTIYF
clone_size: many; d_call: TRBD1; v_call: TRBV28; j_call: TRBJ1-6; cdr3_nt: TGTGCCAGCAGCGCCGGGACAGGGGATCCACCCCTCCACTTT; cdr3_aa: CASSAGTGDPPLHF
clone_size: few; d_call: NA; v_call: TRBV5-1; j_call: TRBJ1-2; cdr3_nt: TGCGCCAGCAGCCCTACCTCGACGGGTAACTATGGCTACACCTTC; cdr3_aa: CASSPTSTGNYGYTF
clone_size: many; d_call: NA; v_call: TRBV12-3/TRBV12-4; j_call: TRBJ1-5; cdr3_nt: TGTGCCAGAAGACGGCACAATCAGCCCCAGCATTTT; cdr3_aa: CARRRHNQPQHF
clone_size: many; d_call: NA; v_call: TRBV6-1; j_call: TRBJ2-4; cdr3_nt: TGTGCCAGCACCATGGACGCAGGGTCTGCCAAAAACATTCAGTACTTC; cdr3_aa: CASTMDAGSAKNIQYF
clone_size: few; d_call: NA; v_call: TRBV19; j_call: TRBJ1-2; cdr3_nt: TGTGCCAGTAGTACCCAGGCGGCGCTTAACTATGGCTACACCTTC; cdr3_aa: CASSTQAALNYGYTF
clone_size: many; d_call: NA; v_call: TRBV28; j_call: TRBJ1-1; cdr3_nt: TGTGCCAGCAGTTTACGGAATGGAGCTGAAGCTTTCTTT; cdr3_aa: CASSLRNGAEAFF
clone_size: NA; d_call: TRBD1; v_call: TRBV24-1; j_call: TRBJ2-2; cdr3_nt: TGTGCCACCAGTGATCGGACAGGGTACACCGGGGAGCTGTTTTTT; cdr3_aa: CATSDRTGYTGELFF
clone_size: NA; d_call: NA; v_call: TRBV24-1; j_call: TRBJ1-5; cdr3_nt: TGTGCCACCAGTGATTCACAGGGAAGTGATCAGCCCCAGCATTTT; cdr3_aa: CATSDSQGSDQPQHF
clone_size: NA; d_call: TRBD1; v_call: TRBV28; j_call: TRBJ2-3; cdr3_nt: TGTGCCAGCAGGATACCGGGACAGGGAGCAGATACGCAGTATTTT; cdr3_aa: CASRIPGQGADTQYF
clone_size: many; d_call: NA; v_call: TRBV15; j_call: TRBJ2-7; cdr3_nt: TGTGCCACCAGCATAGGACAGTTCTACGAGCAGTACTTC; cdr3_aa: CATSIGQFYEQYF
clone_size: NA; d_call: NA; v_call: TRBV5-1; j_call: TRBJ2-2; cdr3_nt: TGCGCCAGCAGCTTGACCGACTTCGGGGAGCTGTTTTTT; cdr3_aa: CASSLTDFGELFF
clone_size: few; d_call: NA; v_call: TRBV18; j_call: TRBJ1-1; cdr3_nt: TGTGCCAGCTCACCCCGGGGGGTCCCCGACACTGAAGCTTTCTTT; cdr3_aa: CASSPRGVPDTEAFF
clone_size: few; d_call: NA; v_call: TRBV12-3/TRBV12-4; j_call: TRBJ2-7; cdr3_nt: TGTGCCAGCAGGAATCTCGGCGAGCAGTACTTC; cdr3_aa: CASRNLGEQYF
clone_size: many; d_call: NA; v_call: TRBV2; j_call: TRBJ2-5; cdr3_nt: TGTGCCAGCACTCCTGGACAGCAAGAGACCCAGTACTTC; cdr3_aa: CASTPGQQETQYF
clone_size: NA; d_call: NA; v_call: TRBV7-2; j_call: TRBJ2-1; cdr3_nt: TGTGCCAGCACCGAAGGGAGCTACAATGGGCAGTTCTTC; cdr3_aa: CASTEGSYNGQFF
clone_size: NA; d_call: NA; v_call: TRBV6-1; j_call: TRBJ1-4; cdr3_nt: TGTGCCAGCAGGGGGAGGACCGCAACTAATGAAAAACTGTTTTTT; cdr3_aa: CASRGRTATNEKLFF
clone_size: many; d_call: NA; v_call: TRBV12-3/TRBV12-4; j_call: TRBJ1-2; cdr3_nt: TGTGCCAGCAGTTCGCCCGGAGATGGCTACACCTTC; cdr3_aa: CASSSPGDGYTF
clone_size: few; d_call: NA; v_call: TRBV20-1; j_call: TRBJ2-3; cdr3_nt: TGCAGTGCTAGTGGATTCAGGGTAGGAGATACGCAGTATTTT; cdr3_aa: CSASGFRVGDTQYF
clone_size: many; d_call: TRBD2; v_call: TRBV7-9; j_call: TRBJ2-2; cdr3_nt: TGTGCCAGCAGTTTAGCGGGAGAGAACGGGGAGCTGTTTTTT; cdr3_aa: CASSLAGENGELFF
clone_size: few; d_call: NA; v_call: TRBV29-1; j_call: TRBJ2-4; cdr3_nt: TGCAGCGTTGAAGGTTTGGGGCAGGGGACCTCCAAAAACATTCAGTACTTC; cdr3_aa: CSVEGLGQGTSKNIQYF
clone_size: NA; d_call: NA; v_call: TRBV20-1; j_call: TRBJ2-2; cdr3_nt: TGCAGTGCTAGAAATGGGCTAATGAGGCCGAACACCGGGGAGCTGTTTTTT; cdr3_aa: CSARNGLMRPNTGELFF
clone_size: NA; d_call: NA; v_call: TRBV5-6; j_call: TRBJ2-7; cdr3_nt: TGTGCCAGCAGCCGCCGGCCCACTTTCTCCTACGAGCAGTACTTC; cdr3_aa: CASSRRPTFSYEQYF
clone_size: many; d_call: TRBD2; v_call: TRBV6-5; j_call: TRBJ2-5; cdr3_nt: TGTGCCAGCAGTTACTTCGCTAGCGGGCTTGGGGAGACCCAGTACTTC; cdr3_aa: CASSYFASGLGETQYF
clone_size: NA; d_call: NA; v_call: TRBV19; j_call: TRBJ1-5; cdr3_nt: TGTGCCAGTAGTATGGGATTCACCAGCAATCAGCCCCAGCATTTT; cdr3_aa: CASSMGFTSNQPQHF
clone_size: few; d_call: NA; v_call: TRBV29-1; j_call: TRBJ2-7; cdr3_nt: TGCAGCGTTGAAGACCACACAGGAAATCGCTACGAGCAGTACTTC; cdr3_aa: CSVEDHTGNRYEQYF
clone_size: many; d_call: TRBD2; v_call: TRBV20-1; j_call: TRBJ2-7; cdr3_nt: TGCAGTGGGGCGGGACTAGCGGGTTACGAGCAGTACTTC; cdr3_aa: CSGAGLAGYEQYF